Listed below are T cell receptor beta chains from one sample, sequenced in a study of human T cells and chemical hapten exposure. From the RACE reads, TCRdb called clonotypes with MiXCR, one entry per CDR3 protein. Among under 400,000 distinct CDR3 sequences listed, roughly 5% were seen once. Source: whole blood, taken in connection with sensitization to the hapten diphenylcyclopropenone (DPC). Receptors originate from a woman aged 45-60 years with alopecia areata. Some clones in this sample may be carry-over from other donors' samples. The CDR3 runs from the conserved cysteine through the conserved F or W. A D gene is named only where the DNA matches it firmly. Clone size is not always given. Where it is, it says once, few, many or a class for expanded clones.

>TRBV4-1|many|.|TRBJ2-1
TGCGCCAGCAGCCATCCCGGGGACCAGGAGCAGTTCTTC
CASSHPGDQEQFF
>TRBV5-5|many|TRBD2|TRBJ2-1
TGTGCCAGCAGCTTGGCCAGTTGGAGCGGGAGCTCCTACAATGAGCAGTTCTTC
CASSLASWSGSSYNEQFF
>TRBV12-3/TRBV12-4|.|.|TRBJ1-1
TGTGCCAGCAGGCTAACTAGGGCTGAAGCTTTCTTT
CASRLTRAEAFF
>TRBV7-9|many|TRBD2|TRBJ2-4
TGTGCCAGCAGCTTAGGCGGGGGGTCCAAAAACATTCAGTACTTC
CASSLGGGSKNIQYF
>TRBV3-1|.|.|TRBJ1-4
TGTGCCAGCAGCCAAGTAATTGACGCAGGGGTAGGAGAAAAACTGTTTTTT
CASSQVIDAGVGEKLFF
>TRBV7-2|.|.|TRBJ2-1
TGTGCCAGCAGCTTTGGTCGGGAGAGGGTTGAGCAGTTCTTC
CASSFGRERVEQFF
>TRBV12-3/TRBV12-4|few|TRBD1|TRBJ2-7
TGTGCCAGCAGTCCCCCGGGCAGGGGGCCTTACGAGCAGTACTTC
CASSPPGRGPYEQYF
>TRBV29-1|few|TRBD2|TRBJ2-3
TGCAGCGTTGATATTAGCGGGATCAGCACAGATACGCAGTATTTT
CSVDISGISTDTQYF
>TRBV6-5|.|TRBD1|TRBJ1-5
TGTGCCAGCAGTCAGGACAGGGGAAGGGATCAGCCCCAGCATTTT
CASSQDRGRDQPQHF
>TRBV7-9|.|.|TRBJ1-1
TGTGCCAGCAGCTCTTCCGTTTCGAACACTGAAGCTTTCTTT
CASSSSVSNTEAFF
>TRBV2|many|TRBD2|TRBJ2-3
TGTGCCAGCAAATTAGGTGGACTAGCGGTTCAAGATACGCAGTATTTT
CASKLGGLAVQDTQYF
>TRBV5-4|few|TRBD2|TRBJ2-5
TGTGCCAGCAGCCCGACTAGCGGAGCCCAAGAGACCCAGTACTTC
CASSPTSGAQETQYF
>TRBV5-4|many|.|TRBJ1-2
TGTGCCAGCAGCCTGCCCCCAGACAGCTATGGCTACACCTTC
CASSLPPDSYGYTF
>TRBV6-1|.|TRBD1|TRBJ1-2
TGTGCCAGCAGTCCGGGACAGGGGGCACATGGCTACACCTTC
CASSPGQGAHGYTF
>TRBV7-3|many|TRBD2|TRBJ2-3
TGTGCCAGCAGCCTTAGCGGGGGGGCCGCAGATACGCAGTATTTT
CASSLSGGAADTQYF
>TRBV10-3|many|.|TRBJ2-4
TGTGCCATCAGGGCGGAGAACCTAGCCAAAAACATTCAGTACTTC
CAIRAENLAKNIQYF
>TRBV5-6|once|.|TRBJ2-7
TGTGCCAGCAGCTTGGGCAGATTCTACGAGCAGTACTTC
CASSLGRFYEQYF
>TRBV13|many|TRBD1|TRBJ2-6
TGTGCCAGCAGCTCAGGGACAGGCATCTCTGGGGCCAACGTCCTGACTTTC
CASSSGTGISGANVLTF
>TRBV20-1|many|.|TRBJ2-1
TGCAGTGCTAGAGATGGTAGTCCCCTCCAGTTCTTC
CSARDGSPLQFF
>TRBV7-2|many|TRBD1|TRBJ1-2
TGTGCCAGCAGCCAATCCGGGACAGGGGGCCGCAGCTATGGCTACACCTTC
CASSQSGTGGRSYGYTF
>TRBV2|.|TRBD1|TRBJ1-2
TGTGCCAGCAGCGCTACAGGGGGCTATGGCTACACCTTC
CASSATGGYGYTF
>TRBV3-1|few|.|TRBJ2-3
TGTGCCAGCAGCCAAGAAGGGTCTTTGAGGGATACGCAGTATTTT
CASSQEGSLRDTQYF
>TRBV19|few|TRBD1|TRBJ2-5
TGTGCCAGTAGTATAGTAGGGACAGAGGAGACCCAGTACTTC
CASSIVGTEETQYF
>TRBV12-5|.|.|TRBJ1-1
TGTGCTAGTGGTTTGAATCAGAACACTGAAGCTTTCTTT
CASGLNQNTEAFF
>TRBV11-2|few|.|TRBJ2-7
TGTGCCAGCAGCTTAGGCCGGGGCGGTCGCTCCTACGAGCAGTACTTC
CASSLGRGGRSYEQYF
>TRBV29-1|many|.|TRBJ2-2
TGCAGCGTAGCAGGTCGCGGGGAGCTGTTTTTT
CSVAGRGELFF
>TRBV5-5|.|.|TRBJ1-1
TGTGCCAGCAGCAGCAAAGGACAGATTTTCATGAACACTGAAGCTTTCTTT
CASSSKGQIFMNTEAFF
>TRBV28|.|TRBD1|TRBJ2-3
TGTGCCAGCAGTACAGGACAGGGTCCAGATACGCAGTATTTT
CASSTGQGPDTQYF
>TRBV12-3/TRBV12-4|many|.|TRBJ1-4
TGTGCCAGCAGTTTGGGCGGGGGGAATGAAAAACTGTTTTTT
CASSLGGGNEKLFF
>TRBV11-1|many|.|TRBJ1-1
TGTGCCAGCAGCTTAGCGCAACGGGGAACTGAAGCTTTCTTT
CASSLAQRGTEAFF
>TRBV29-1|.|.|TRBJ2-3
TGCAGCGTTCAAGGGTCAGATACGCAGTATTTT
CSVQGSDTQYF
>TRBV7-9|many|TRBD2|TRBJ2-5
TGTGCCAGCAGCTTAGGGACCCAGCGGGGAGAGACCCAGTACTTC
CASSLGTQRGETQYF